Sequencing of this TCR beta chain was carried out in a study of T cell responses to AZD1222 COVID-19 vaccine. Regarding the study as a whole: There were mostly white British donors and more females than males, and clonal diversity was possibly underestimated. Vaccination with two AZD1222 doses was followed by a rise in Spike-specific TCR breadth and depth. Spike-spanning, vaccine-associated CD4 TCRs were dominant at 160-218 and 743-854.

The ends were cut back, 5 bases at V and 0 bases at J, with 13 bases in the middle. The germline gives CDR1 MNHEY, CDR2 SVGAGI. The CDR3 is made up of 15 amino acids. Some clones are missing from TCRdb's copy, which holds only in-frame ones; the method was immunoSEQ multiplex PCR. Here the sample spans roughly 140,000 clones, approximately 87% being singletons. Second-dose recipients at about 4 or about 12 weeks were treated as one pooled group. This clone came up a few times. Its matching antigen is unknown. The chain has TRBV6-5 and TRBJ1-1; D remains ambiguous. The starting material was peripheral blood, obtained 28 days after the second AZD1222 dose. The TCR was taken from an adult who received the AZD1222 COVID-19 vaccine. The CDR3 is CASSTQAFLNTEAFF. The CDR3 bases are TGTGCCAGCAGTACCCAGGCCTTCCTGAACACTGAAGCTTTCTTT.